The source of this T cell receptor (beta chain) is a study of blood T cell repertoires in COVID-19. Study details: The United States, Italy and Spain provided the acute and convalescent COVID-19 samples.

The cohort comprised adults aged roughly 18 to 95 years residing in approximately 25 US areas. The recovered donors of Cohort 3 showed two negative PCRs, clearance, or symptom resolution. CDR3 length: 16 amino acids. The V gene's germline CDR1 is SGHTA and CDR2 FQGNSA. The V end lost 3 bases, the J end lost 0 bases, and 14 bases lay between the germline ends. Original processing methods: The authors estimated nucleated cell counts from reference gene primer amplification. Produced via immunoSEQ multiplex PCR; TCRdb's table is partial and in-frame only. V and J calls and clone size are as listed in that table; D and trimming were resolved from the DNA. In the table there are around 300,000 clones, around nine tenths of which are singletons.

The TCR sequence derives from a woman between 35 and 50 years old who had recovered from COVID-19. The sequenced material came from PBMCs or T cells enriched from blood (not recorded which). This chain uses TRBV7-2 with TRBJ1-1; D gene ambiguous. The CDR3 loop reads CASSFTRVGVNTEAFF. Written as DNA, the CDR3 is TGTGCCAGCAGCTTCACTAGGGTCGGGGTGAACACTGAAGCTTTCTTT. The full variable domain, in which reference TRBV7-2 and TRBJ1-1 provide the parts outside the CDR3, is GAGVSQSPSNKVTEKGKDVELRCDPISGHTALYWYRQSLGQGLEFLIYFQGNSAPDKSGLPSDRFSAERTGGSVSTLTIQRTQQEDSAVYLCASSFTRVGVNTEAFFGQGTRLTVV.